What follows are 19 T cell receptor beta chains derived from one specimen sequenced in a study of blood T cell repertoires in COVID-19 (dated by TCRdb to about 2020). Libraries were constructed by the immunoSEQ multiplex PCR assay. The source is immuneACCESS, and TCRdb retained only in-frame sequences with V and J called. Part of the clones is not carried over; for the studies checked, unresolved V genes explain less than half of this, and the remainder is unexplained. Present in this sample are under 250,000 clones, 92% of which were seen just once. Around 0.85% of the sample belongs to the ten largest clones. Material for sequencing was peripheral blood. Receptor source: a man aged 60-69 years with COVID-19, enrolled during active disease.

This clone occurred a few times. The rearrangement joins TRBV7-9 to TRBJ1-2; 8 positions match TRBD1. CDR3 length equals 14 residues. V shed 3 bases and J 8 bases; nucleotides not matched to a gene: 8. Per the germline V gene, CDR1 is SEHNR and CDR2 is FQNEAQ (reference sequence). CDR3 protein: CASSLIQGAQGYTF. The CDR3 DNA reads TGTGCCAGCAGCTTGATTCAGGGGGCGCAAGGCTACACCTTC.

The chain recombines TRBV30 with TRBJ1-4; D call uncertain. Trimming left V 0 bases short and J 0 bases short, with 5 bases between. Germline lookup yields CDR1 GTSNPN and CDR2 SVGIG (reference sequence). The CDR3 is 14 amino acids. This CDR3 reads CAWSVLPTNEKLFF. The CDR3 DNA reads TGTGCCTGGAGTGTACTGCCAACTAATGAAAAACTGTTTTTT.

The chain has TRBV28 and TRBJ1-6, with 8 bases aligning to TRBD1. V trimming: 3 bases; J trimming: 8 bases; junction bases outside the gene matches: 6. This CDR3 has 15 residues. Germline CDR1 reads MDHEN; CDR2 reads SYDVKM. In DNA form, the CDR3 reads TGTGCCAGCAGTTTTCCCGGGACAGGTTATTCACCCCTCCACTTT. Its translation is CASSFPGTGYSPLHF.

The chain links TRBV27 to TRBJ1-1; 7 bases line up with TRBD1. There are 15 residues in the CDR3. Germline V gives CDR1 MNHEY, CDR2 SMNVEV (reference sequence). V lost 1 base and J lost 2; bases outside the gene matches: 4. The CDR3 coding sequence is TGTGCCAGCAGTTTATTCGGACAGGTTAACACTGAAGCTTTCTTT. Protein sequence: CASSLFGQVNTEAFF.

The gene calls are TRBV19 and TRBJ1-5, with 7 bases matching TRBD1. The ends lost 4 bases at V and 7 bases at J; junction bases unmatched: 10. Per germline, CDR1 LNHDA and CDR2 SQIVND (reference sequence). The CDR3 covers 15 residues. The CDR3 spells CASSTRRTGGQPQHF. The CDR3 DNA reads as TGTGCCAGTAGTACCCGCCGGACAGGAGGGCAGCCCCAGCATTTT.

The rearrangement links TRBV9 to TRBJ2-1; 7 bases align to TRBD2. This CDR3 is 18 amino acids long. V was pared by 3 bases and J by 3 bases, with 15 bases of the junction left unmatched. Germline V gene sequence: CDR1 SGDLS, CDR2 YYNGEE. The CDR3 is CASSAGGASGINYNEQFF. The CDR3 DNA sequence: TGTGCCAGCAGCGCAGGAGGAGCTAGCGGAATTAACTACAATGAGCAGTTCTTC.

The rearrangement links TRBV6-5 to TRBJ2-7; a weak D match, TRBD2 (6 bases). Germline V gene data show CDR1 as MNHEY and CDR2 as SVGAGI. V was cut by 2 bases and J by 4 bases, with 12 bases left in between. The length of the CDR3 is 14 residues. The CDR3 bases are TGTGCCAGCAGTTACGGCACGGGAGTATACGAGCAGTACTTC. Its translation: CASSYGTGVYEQYF.

The rearrangement links TRBV18 to TRBJ2-1, with 10 positions matching TRBD2. Germline CDR1 is KGHSH and CDR2 is LQKENI. The CDR3 is made up of 16 amino acids. After removal of 3 bases from V and 2 bases from J, the junction contained 4 bases not matched to a gene. The CDR3 DNA is TGTGCCAGCTCACCCGAGCGGGGGGGCCCCTACAATGAGCAGTTCTTC. Translated: CASSPERGGPYNEQFF.

There are a few counts of this clone. The chain uses TRBV3-1 (or the pseudogene TRBV3-2) and TRBJ1-4, with D uncertain. This CDR3 has 13 residues. The V gene's germline CDR1 is LGHDT and CDR2 YNNKEL (reference sequence). The V end was cut by 2 bases, the J end by 4 bases, with 5 bases between. The CDR3 coding sequence is TGTGCCAGCAGCCAAACGGTTAATGAAAAACTGTTTTTT. Its protein product is CASSQTVNEKLFF.

The chain joins TRBV19 to TRBJ2-3, with TRBD2 matching over 11 bases. The germline V gene has CDR1 LNHDA and CDR2 SQIVND (reference sequence). The CDR3 has 16 amino acids. V shed 4 bases and J 5 bases; nucleotides not matched to a gene: 8. The chain's CDR3 is CASSTIAGGLGDTQYF. For the CDR3, the DNA is TGTGCCAGTAGTACCATAGCGGGGGGGCTGGGAGATACGCAGTATTTT. The whole variable domain, remainder taken from reference TRBV19 and TRBJ2-3, is DGGITQSPKYLFRKEGQNVTLSCEQNLNHDAMYWYRQDPGQGLRLIYYSQIVNDFQKGDIAEGYSVSREKKESFPLTVTSAQKNPTAFYLCASSTIAGGLGDTQYFGPGTRLTVL.

The rearrangement joins TRBV18 to TRBJ2-7, with 8 bases matching TRBD2. The length of the CDR3 is 15 residues. Trimming took 2 bases from V and 2 from J; bases not matched to a gene: 5. Germline loops: CDR1 KGHSH, CDR2 LQKENI. CDR3 region: CASSPEPGLAYEQYF. CDR3 in DNA: TGTGCCAGCTCACCAGAACCGGGACTAGCCTACGAGCAGTACTTC.

This clone came up a few times. The chain uses TRBV4-1 and TRBJ1-1; D not certain. The V gene lost 2 bases and the J gene lost 1 base, with 20 bases spanning the gap. Germline CDR1 MGHRA, CDR2 YSYEKL. This CDR3 is built from 18 residues. The CDR3 sequence: CASSQPLAAGGKNTEAFF. The DNA for the CDR3 is TGCGCCAGCAGCCAACCTTTGGCGGCCGGAGGAAAGAACACTGAAGCTTTCTTT.

The CDR3 loop is CASSLGSGVSNTEAFF. The CDR3 DNA reads TGTGCCAGCAGCTTGGGTTCGGGGGTCTCGAACACTGAAGCTTTCTTT. The chain has TRBV5-4 and TRBJ1-1, with D possibly matching TRBD1 (5 bases). The CDR3 has 16 residues. With 0 bases removed from V and 1 base from J, the gap between germline ends came to 13 bases. The germline CDR1 and CDR2 sequences are SGHNT and YYREEE (reference sequence).

V and J are TRBV9 and TRBJ1-3, with 7 bases fitting TRBD1. Germline trimming cut 0 bases from V and 4 bases from J; bases unmatched to any gene: 16. Germline-derived CDR1 and CDR2 are SGDLS and YYNGEE. The CDR3 is 19 residues long. Written as DNA, the CDR3 is TGTGCCAGCAGCGTAGACCCCTGGACAGGATCTAATGACGGAAACACCATATATTTT. It translates to CASSVDPWTGSNDGNTIYF.

This rearrangement joins TRBV7-2 to TRBJ2-2; 7 bases fit TRBD2. After removal of 5 bases from V and 3 bases from J, the junction contained 18 bases not matched to a gene. CDR1 and CDR2 from the germline V gene are SGHTA and FQGNSA. The CDR3 spans 19 residues. As DNA, the CDR3 is TGTGCCAGCAGCCGTTTTGGGGGTCCCAGCGGGGAGGACACCGGGGAGCTGTTTTTT. It specifies CASSRFGGPSGEDTGELFF.

V and J are TRBV19 and TRBJ2-7, with TRBD1 matching over 9 bases. The junction had 5 bases not matched to a gene; V was cut back by 4 bases and J by 1 base. CDR1 is LNHDA and CDR2 is SQIVND in the germline V gene (reference sequence). CDR3 length: 15 residues. This CDR3 reads CASSNPGTGSYEQYF. The CDR3 DNA follows: TGTGCCAGTAGTAACCCCGGGACAGGGTCCTACGAGCAGTACTTC.

V gene TRBV7-3 combines with J gene TRBJ1-6; D perhaps matches TRBD1 (5 bases). There are 15 residues in the CDR3. Germline lookup yields CDR1 SGHTA and CDR2 FQGTGA. V gave up 0 bases and J gave up 7 bases, with 10 bases separating them. CDR3: CASSLTAGINSPLHF. The CDR3 DNA reads as TGTGCCAGCAGCTTAACGGCAGGGATAAATTCACCCCTCCACTTT. The whole variable domain, filled in from reference TRBV7-3 and TRBJ1-6, reads GAGVSQTPSNKVTEKGKYVELRCDPISGHTALYWYRQSLGQGPEFLIYFQGTGAADDSGLPNDRFFAVRPEGSVSTLKIQRTERGDSAVYLCASSLTAGINSPLHFGNGTRLTVT.

The gene calls are TRBV19 and TRBJ1-3, with unresolved D. Deletions cut 7 bases from V and 1 base from J, with 14 bases between. CDR1 is LNHDA, CDR2 SQIVND, per germline (reference sequence). The CDR3 length is 15 residues. The CDR3 DNA follows: TGTGCCAGTAAAACTGTGGACTCTTCTGGAAACACCATATATTTT. It is translated as CASKTVDSSGNTIYF.

V gene TRBV5-8 combines with J gene TRBJ1-1; the D gene is possibly TRBD1 (5 bases). This CDR3 is 12 amino acids long. The germline V and J ends were trimmed by 0 bases and 6 bases, with 6 bases remaining between them. Per germline, CDR1 SGHTS and CDR2 YDEGEE. The CDR3, as DNA: TGTGCCAGCAGCTTGGTGACAGCTGAAGCTTTCTTT. Protein product: CASSLVTAEAFF.